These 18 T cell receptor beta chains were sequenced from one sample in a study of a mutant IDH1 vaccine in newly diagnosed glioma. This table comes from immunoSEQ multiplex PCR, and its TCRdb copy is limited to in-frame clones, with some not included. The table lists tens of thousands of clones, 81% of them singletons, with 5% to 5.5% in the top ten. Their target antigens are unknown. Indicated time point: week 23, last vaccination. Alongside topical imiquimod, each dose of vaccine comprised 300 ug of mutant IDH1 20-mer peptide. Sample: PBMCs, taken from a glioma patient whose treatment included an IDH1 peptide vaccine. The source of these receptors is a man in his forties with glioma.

DNA of the CDR3: TGTGCCATCACCCTTGGGTTCTACAATGAGCAGTTCTTC. Translation gives CAITLGFYNEQFF. V usage is TRBV10-3 and J usage is TRBJ2-1; D is unresolved. V was shortened by 7 bases and J by 3 bases, with 10 bases between the two germline ends. The length of the CDR3 is 13 residues. Germline V CDR1 and CDR2: ENHRY, SYGVKD.

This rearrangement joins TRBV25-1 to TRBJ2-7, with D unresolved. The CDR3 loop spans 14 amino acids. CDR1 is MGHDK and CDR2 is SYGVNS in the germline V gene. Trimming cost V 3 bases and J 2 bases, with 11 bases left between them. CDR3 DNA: TGTGCCAGCAGTGAGTGGGTTGAGGCCTACGAGCAGTACTTC. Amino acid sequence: CASSEWVEAYEQYF.

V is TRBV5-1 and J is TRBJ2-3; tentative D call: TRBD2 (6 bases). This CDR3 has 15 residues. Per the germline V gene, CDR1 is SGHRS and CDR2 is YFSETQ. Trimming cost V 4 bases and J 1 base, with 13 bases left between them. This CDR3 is CASSRLPSGTDTQYF. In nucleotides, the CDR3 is TGCGCCAGCAGCCGACTGCCTAGCGGCACAGATACGCAGTATTTT.

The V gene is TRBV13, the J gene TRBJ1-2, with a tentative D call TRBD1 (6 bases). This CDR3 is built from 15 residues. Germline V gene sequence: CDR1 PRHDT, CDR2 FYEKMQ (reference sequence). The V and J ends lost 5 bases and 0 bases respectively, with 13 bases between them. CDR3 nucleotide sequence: TGTGCCAGCAGCCTCACAGGGCATGCTAACTATGGCTACACCTTC. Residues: CASSLTGHANYGYTF. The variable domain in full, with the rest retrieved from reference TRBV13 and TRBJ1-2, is AAGVIQSPRHLIKEKRETATLKCYPIPRHDTVYWYQQGPGQDPQFLISFYEKMQSDKGSIPDRFSAQQFSDYHSELNMSSLELGDSALYFCASSLTGHANYGYTFGSGTRLTVV.

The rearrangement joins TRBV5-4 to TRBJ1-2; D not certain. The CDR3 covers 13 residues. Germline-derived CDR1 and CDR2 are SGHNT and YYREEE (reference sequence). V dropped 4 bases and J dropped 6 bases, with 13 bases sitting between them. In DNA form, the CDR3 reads TGTGCCAGCAGCAGGGCGGACGGGGATGGCTACACCTTC. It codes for CASSRADGDGYTF.

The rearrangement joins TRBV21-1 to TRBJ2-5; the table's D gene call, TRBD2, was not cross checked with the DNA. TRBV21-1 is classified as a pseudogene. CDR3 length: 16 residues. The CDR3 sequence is CASSKSPGRGGETQYF. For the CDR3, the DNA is TGTGCCAGCAGCAAAAGTCCCGGGAGGGGGGGAGAGACCCAGTACTTC.

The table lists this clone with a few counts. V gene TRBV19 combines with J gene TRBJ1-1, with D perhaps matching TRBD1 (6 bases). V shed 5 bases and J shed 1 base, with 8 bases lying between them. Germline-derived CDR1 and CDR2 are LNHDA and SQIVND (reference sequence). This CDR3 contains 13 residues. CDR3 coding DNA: TGTGCCAGTAGTCTGACAGGGAACACTGAAGCTTTCTTT. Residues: CASSLTGNTEAFF.

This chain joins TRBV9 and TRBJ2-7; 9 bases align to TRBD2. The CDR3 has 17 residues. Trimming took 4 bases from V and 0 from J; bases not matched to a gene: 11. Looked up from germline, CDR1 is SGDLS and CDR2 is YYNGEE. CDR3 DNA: TGTGCCAGCAGCCCCCAAGGCGGGGGGGCGAGCTCCTACGAGCAGTACTTC. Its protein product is CASSPQGGGASSYEQYF. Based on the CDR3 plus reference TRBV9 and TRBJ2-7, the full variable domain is DSGVTQTPKHLITATGQRVTLRCSPRSGDLSVYWYQQSLDQGLQFLIQYYNGEERAKGNILERFSAQQFPDLHSELNLSSLELGDSALYFCASSPQGGGASSYEQYFGPGTRLTVT.

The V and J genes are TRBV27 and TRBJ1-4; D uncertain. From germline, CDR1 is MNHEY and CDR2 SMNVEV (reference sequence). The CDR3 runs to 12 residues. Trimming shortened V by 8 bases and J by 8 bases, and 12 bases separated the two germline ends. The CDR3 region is CASSYSGEKLFF. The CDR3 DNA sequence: TGTGCCAGCTCCTACTCGGGGGAAAAACTGTTTTTT.

CDR3 bases: TGTGCCTGGAGTTCCCGGGGGCTAGCGGGGTCCTACAATGAGCAGTTCTTC. It specifies CAWSSRGLAGSYNEQFF. The chain carries TRBV30 and TRBJ2-1; 9 bases match TRBD2. This CDR3 region has 17 residues. V trimming: 2 bases; J trimming: 1 base; junction bases outside the gene matches: 9. CDR1 is GTSNPN and CDR2 is SVGIG in the germline V gene (reference sequence).

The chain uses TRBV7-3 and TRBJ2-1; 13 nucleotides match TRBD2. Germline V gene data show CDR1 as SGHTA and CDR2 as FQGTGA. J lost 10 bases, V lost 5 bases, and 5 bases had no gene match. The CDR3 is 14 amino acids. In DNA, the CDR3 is TGTGCCAGCAGCGCTCCGGGACTAGCGGGAGAGCAGTTCTTC. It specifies CASSAPGLAGEQFF.

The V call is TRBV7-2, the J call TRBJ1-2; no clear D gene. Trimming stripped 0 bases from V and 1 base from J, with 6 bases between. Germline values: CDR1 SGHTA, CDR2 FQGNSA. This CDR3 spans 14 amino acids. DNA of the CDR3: TGTGCCAGCAGCTTAGCCCAACTTAACTATGGCTACACCTTC. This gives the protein CASSLAQLNYGYTF.

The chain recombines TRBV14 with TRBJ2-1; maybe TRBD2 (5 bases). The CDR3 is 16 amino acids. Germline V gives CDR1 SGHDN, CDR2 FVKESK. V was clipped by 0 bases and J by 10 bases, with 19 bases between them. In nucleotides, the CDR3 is TGTGCCAGCAGCCAAGATCAGAGGGTGGGTGAGGTCGAGCAGTTCTTC. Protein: CASSQDQRVGEVEQFF.

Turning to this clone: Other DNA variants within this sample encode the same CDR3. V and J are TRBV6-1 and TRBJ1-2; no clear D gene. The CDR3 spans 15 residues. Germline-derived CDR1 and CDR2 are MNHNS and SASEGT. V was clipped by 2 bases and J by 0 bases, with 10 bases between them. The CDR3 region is CASSETEYPNYGYTF. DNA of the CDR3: TGTGCCAGCAGTGAAACTGAGTACCCTAACTATGGCTACACCTTC.

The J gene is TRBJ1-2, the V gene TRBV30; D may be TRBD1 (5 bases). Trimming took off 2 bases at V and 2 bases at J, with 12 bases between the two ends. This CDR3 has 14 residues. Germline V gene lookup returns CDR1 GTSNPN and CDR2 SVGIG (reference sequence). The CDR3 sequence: CAWSQRGDNYGYTF. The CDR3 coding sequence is TGTGCCTGGAGTCAGAGAGGGGACAACTATGGCTACACCTTC.

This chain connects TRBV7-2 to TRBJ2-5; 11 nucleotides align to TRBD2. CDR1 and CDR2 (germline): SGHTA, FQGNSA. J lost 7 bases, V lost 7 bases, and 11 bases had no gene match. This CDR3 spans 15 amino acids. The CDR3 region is CASTLAGGRSATQYF. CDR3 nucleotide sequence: TGTGCCAGCACCCTAGCGGGGGGCCGGTCGGCGACCCAGTACTTC. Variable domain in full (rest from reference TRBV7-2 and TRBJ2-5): GAGVSQSPSNKVTEKGKDVELRCDPISGHTALYWYRQSLGQGLEFLIYFQGNSAPDKSGLPSDRFSAERTGGSVSTLTIQRTQQEDSAVYLCASTLAGGRSATQYFGPGTRLLVL.

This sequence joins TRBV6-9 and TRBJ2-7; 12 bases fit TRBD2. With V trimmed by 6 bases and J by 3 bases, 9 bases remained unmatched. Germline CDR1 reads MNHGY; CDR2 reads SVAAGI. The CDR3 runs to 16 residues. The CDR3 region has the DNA TGTGCCAGCAGCTTTACACCACTAGCGGGGGGCTACGAGCAGTACTTC. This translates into CASSFTPLAGGYEQYF.

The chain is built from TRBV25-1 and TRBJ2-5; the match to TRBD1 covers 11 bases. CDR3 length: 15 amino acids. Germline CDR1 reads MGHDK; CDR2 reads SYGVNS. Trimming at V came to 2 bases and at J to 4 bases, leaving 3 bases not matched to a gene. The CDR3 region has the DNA TGTGCCAGCAGTGAACCAGGACAGGGGGCAGAGACCCAGTACTTC. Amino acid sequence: CASSEPGQGAETQYF.